A selection of T cell receptor beta chains follows, all from one sample in a study of Graves' ophthalmopathy and Graves' hyperthyroidism. One entry per CDR3 protein results from TCRdb running MiXCR on the multiplex PCR reads. Of over a million distinct CDR3 sequences in the sample, about two fifths were seen once. The sequencing sample was made of peripheral blood or thyroid tissue (not recorded which). The receptor source for this set is an adult man with Graves' hyperthyroidism. Both conserved end residues are part of each CDR3. D genes are given only for firm matches. Only part of the rows carry a size: once, few, many, or a class if the clone is expanded.

size	D	J	V	DNA	CDR3
few	.	TRBJ1-1	TRBV19	TGTGCCAGTAGTAAAGGCAGGGTAACTGAAGCTTTCTTT	CASSKGRVTEAFF
few	TRBD1	TRBJ1-2	TRBV7-3	TGTGCCAGCAGCTTAATAGGGGGCACAGATGGCTACACCTTC	CASSLIGGTDGYTF
many	.	TRBJ2-5	TRBV29-1	TGCAGCGCCGGTGGGGGTGCCGGTCAAGAGACCCAGTACTTC	CSAGGGAGQETQYF
many	TRBD1	TRBJ1-2	TRBV7-2	TGTGCCAGCACCAAGACAGGGTCCAACTATGGCTACACCTTC	CASTKTGSNYGYTF
few	.	TRBJ2-7	TRBV18	TGTGCCAGCTCACCACCAGAGGGCGTCGAGCAGTACTTC	CASSPPEGVEQYF
.	.	TRBJ1-1	TRBV10-3	TGTGCCATCAGTGGGCCAGCAAACACTGAAGCTTTCTTT	CAISGPANTEAFF
.	TRBD1	TRBJ2-5	TRBV2	TGTGCCGGCTGCGGGACAGGATTAATGGAGACCCAGTACTTC	CAGCGTGLMETQYF
few	TRBD1	TRBJ2-6	TRBV19	TGTGCCAGTAGTCTTCGACAGGGGGCTAACGTCCTGACTTTC	CASSLRQGANVLTF
many	.	TRBJ2-5	TRBV7-8	TGTGCCAGCAGCCTGGGGACGTCACAAGAGACCCAGTACTTC	CASSLGTSQETQYF
.	.	TRBJ1-2	TRBV12-3/TRBV12-4	TGTGTCAGCAGTTTAATTAACTATGGCTACACCTTC	CVSSLINYGYTF
many	TRBD1	TRBJ1-1	TRBV5-1	TGCGCCAGCAGCTTGGGGTTTCGGACAGGGGGATTGAACACTGAAGCTTTCTTT	CASSLGFRTGGLNTEAFF
few	TRBD2	TRBJ2-7	TRBV19	TGTGCCAGTAGTGTTCTCCTCGGGGGGGACTGCGAGCAGTACTTC	CASSVLLGGDCEQYF
.	.	TRBJ2-7	TRBV2	TGTGCCAGCAGTGAGTTGATCTCCCCCGAGCAGTACTTC	CASSELISPEQYF
few	.	TRBJ1-6	TRBV4-1	TGCGCCAGCAGCCAAGGGATGTCGACAGGAATAAATTCACCCCTCCACTTT	CASSQGMSTGINSPLHF
many	.	TRBJ2-7	TRBV7-9	TGTGCCAGCAGCCCCGAGCCCCGTACCTACGAGCAGTACTTC	CASSPEPRTYEQYF
many	TRBD2	TRBJ2-5	TRBV7-2	TGTGCCAGCAGCCCCTTGGGCCTAGCGGGGGTCGAGACCCAGTACTTC	CASSPLGLAGVETQYF
few	TRBD2	TRBJ2-3	TRBV20-1	TGCAGTGCCAGTTTAGATAGCGGGAGTACGCAGTATTTT	CSASLDSGSTQYF
.	.	TRBJ1-5	TRBV30	TGTGCCTGGAGTGTCCGGGGAGCTCAGCCCCAGCATTTT	CAWSVRGAQPQHF
.	TRBD1	TRBJ1-2	TRBV5-6	TGTGCCAGCAGCTTTGGGGACAGTGCATATTCACGTACCTTC	CASSFGDSAYSRTF
.	TRBD2	TRBJ2-2	TRBV29-1	TGCAGCGTTGTCGACGCTAGCGGGATCGGGGAGCTGTTTTTT	CSVVDASGIGELFF
.	.	TRBJ1-2	TRBV10-2	TGTGCCATCAGCGCCGGGCCCCAGGAGAACTATGGCTACACCTTC	CAISAGPQENYGYTF
.	.	TRBJ1-1	TRBV6-5	TGTGCCAGCAGTTGGGGGTGGGACACTGAAGCTTTCTTT	CASSWGWDTEAFF
.	.	TRBJ2-7	TRBV2	TGTGCCAGCAGTTACTCAGGCCAGGGCGGGATCTACGAGCAGTACTTC	CASSYSGQGGIYEQYF
.	TRBD1	TRBJ1-4	TRBV28	TGTGCCAGCAGTTGGACCGGGACAGGACATGGAAAACTGTTTTTT	CASSWTGTGHGKLFF
.	.	TRBJ1-1	TRBV4-2	TGTGCCAGCAGCCAAGACCTGGGTCCGAGTACTGAAGCTTTCTTT	CASSQDLGPSTEAFF
many	.	TRBJ1-2	TRBV5-6	TGTGCCAGCAGATTGGTTAGCTCTAACTATGGCTACACCTTC	CASRLVSSNYGYTF
few	.	TRBJ1-4	TRBV2	TGTGCCACCGCGGGCCAGACGACTAATGAAAAACTGTTTTTT	CATAGQTTNEKLFF
many	.	TRBJ1-1	TRBV19	TGTGCCAGTAGTAGTCGGGGGGGCGCGGACACTGAAGCTTTCTTT	CASSSRGGADTEAFF
many	TRBD1	TRBJ2-7	TRBV24-1	TGTGCCACCAGTGCCTGGGGACAGGGGACCTACGAGCAGTACTTC	CATSAWGQGTYEQYF
many	.	TRBJ1-5	TRBV7-8	TGTGCCAGCAGCCTCATGGACAGCTACAATCAGCCCCAGCATTTT	CASSLMDSYNQPQHF
.	TRBD2	TRBJ2-2	TRBV19	TGTGCCAGTAGTATGCGGGAGACGTCCGGGGAGCTGTTTTTT	CASSMRETSGELFF
.	TRBD1	TRBJ1-6	TRBV24-1	TGTGCCACCAGTGATTGGACAGGGAAAAATTCACCCCTCCACTTT	CATSDWTGKNSPLHF
many	.	TRBJ2-7	TRBV19	TGTGCCAGTAGCCCGGGACAGCGGGAATTTGAGCAGTACTTC	CASSPGQREFEQYF
many	.	TRBJ2-5	TRBV4-2	TGTGCCAGCAGCCAGACGCGGCGTACTTCCCCGTTACGAGAGACCCAGTACTTC	CASSQTRRTSPLRETQYF
many	TRBD1	TRBJ2-7	TRBV10-3	TGTGCCATCAGTAAGGGACAGTCGGTCCACGAGCAGTACTTC	CAISKGQSVHEQYF
.	.	TRBJ2-5	TRBV11-2	TGTGCCAGCAGCTTTTCAGGGCGAGTGACCCAGTACTTC	CASSFSGRVTQYF
.	TRBD1	TRBJ2-7	TRBV27	TGTGCCAGCAGACCGGGACAGGGGGCGCAAGGGCAGTACTTC	CASRPGQGAQGQYF
many	.	TRBJ1-5	TRBV29-1	TGCAGCGTTGCATTCCAGCATAGCAATCAGCCCCAGCATTTT	CSVAFQHSNQPQHF
many	TRBD1	TRBJ2-5	TRBV20-1	TGCAGTGCGAGTAAGACAGGGGGCGCAAAGACCCAGTACTTC	CSASKTGGAKTQYF
many	.	TRBJ2-7	TRBV15	TGTGCCACCAGCAGAGATTTAACGGGGGACGAGCAGTACTTC	CATSRDLTGDEQYF
many	TRBD1	TRBJ2-5	TRBV7-9	TGTGCCAGCAGCCGGGACAGCTACCAAGAGACCCAGTACTTC	CASSRDSYQETQYF
few	.	TRBJ2-5	TRBV18	TGTGCCAGCTCACCAGGACGAATGCAAGAGACCCAGTACTTC	CASSPGRMQETQYF
.	.	TRBJ1-2	TRBV29-1	TGCAGCGTTGTCCGGGATAGTAGCTACACCTTC	CSVVRDSSYTF
.	TRBD1	TRBJ1-2	TRBV10-2	TGCGCCACCCTGGGTGACAGGGGCTATGGCTACACCTTC	CATLGDRGYGYTF
.	TRBD1	TRBJ1-1	TRBV20-1	TGCAGTGCTAGGGGGGACAGGACTGAAGCCTTCTTT	CSARGDRTEAFF
.	.	TRBJ2-5	TRBV20-1	TGCAGTGCTGTCGGGTGGAGCGCCCAAGAGGCCCAGTACTTC	CSAVGWSAQEAQYF
once	TRBD1	TRBJ1-3	TRBV11-2	TGTGCCAGCAGTTCGACAGGGGTTAACACCATATATTTT	CASSSTGVNTIYF
many	.	TRBJ2-7	TRBV11-2	TGTGCCAGCAGCCTTGAGAGGCGGGAAAACTACGAGCAGTACTTC	CASSLERRENYEQYF
.	.	TRBJ2-7	TRBV2	TGTGCCAGCAGTGACCCCTCCAGGGGGGTCGAGCAGTACTTC	CASSDPSRGVEQYF